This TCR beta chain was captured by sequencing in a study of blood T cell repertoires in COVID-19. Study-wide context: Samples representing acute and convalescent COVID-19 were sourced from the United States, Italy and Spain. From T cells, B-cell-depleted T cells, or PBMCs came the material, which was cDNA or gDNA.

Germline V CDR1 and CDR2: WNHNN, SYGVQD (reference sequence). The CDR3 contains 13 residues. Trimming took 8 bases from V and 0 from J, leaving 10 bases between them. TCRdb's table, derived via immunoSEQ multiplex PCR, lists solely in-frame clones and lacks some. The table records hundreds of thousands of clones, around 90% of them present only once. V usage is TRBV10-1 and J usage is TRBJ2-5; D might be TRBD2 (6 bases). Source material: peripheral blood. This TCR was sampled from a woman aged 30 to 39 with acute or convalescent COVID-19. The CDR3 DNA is TGCGCCAGCGGGACGGGGGACCAAGAGACCCAGTACTTC. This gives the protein CASGTGDQETQYF.